This T cell receptor beta chain was documented in a study of blood T cell repertoires in COVID-19. As for the study in general: Some COVID-19 samples were acute and others convalescent; all came from the United States, Italy and Spain. Nucleic acid was either cDNA or gDNA, and it came from T cells, B-cell-depleted T cells, or PBMCs.

The CDR3 consists of 14 residues. The germline V gene encodes CDR1 MDHEN and CDR2 SYDVKM. The ends lost 6 bases at V and 9 bases at J; junction bases unmatched: 8. Authors' data handling: Amplification with reference gene primers provided the estimates of nucleated cell counts. The table came from immunoSEQ multiplex PCR; TCRdb's copy has only in-frame clones and leaves some out. D and trimming were read from the DNA, whereas the V and J calls and clone size are those reported in that table. This table has approximately 170,000 clones, around 82% appearing once. The gene calls are TRBV28 and TRBJ1-6, with TRBD1 identical over 7 bases. Sequenced material: peripheral blood. This receptor was obtained from a man in his 70s with active or convalescent COVID-19. The CDR3 here is CASRRDRASSPLHF. The CDR3 bases are TGTGCCAGCAGGAGAGACAGGGCTAGTTCACCCCTCCACTTT.